The 7 T cell receptor beta chains in this list originate from one sample, sequenced in a study of T-cell memory formation after mild COVID-19. TCRdb used MiXCR to reprocess the 5' RACE reads, holding one entry per CDR3 protein. The table has 150,000 to 200,000 distinct CDR3 sequences, approximately 16% seen once. The material sequenced was PBMCs or a T cell subset sorted from them (not recorded which). The receptors derive from an adult woman who had mild COVID-19 (a few samples of this study predate the infection). Cell type and time point are not known.

This clonotype showed up just a few times. The genes are TRBV5-1 and TRBJ1-1; perhaps TRBD1 as D (5 bases). V lost 7 bases, J lost 0 bases, and 16 bases lay in between. The CDR3 totals 15 residues. Germline CDR1 and CDR2: SGHRS and YFSETQ. The CDR3 region has the DNA TGCGCCAGCGCATGGGGGGGGACGATGAACACTGAAGCTTTCTTT. Its translation is CASAWGGTMNTEAFF. Full variable domain (missing parts from reference TRBV5-1 and TRBJ1-1): KAGVTQTPRYLIKTRGQQVTLSCSPISGHRSVSWYQQTPGQGLQFLFEYFSETQRNKGNFPGRFSGRQFSNSRSEMNVSTLELGDSALYLCASAWGGTMNTEAFFGQGTRLTVV.

This clonotype has a handful of counts. The chain carries TRBV5-1 and TRBJ2-3; no firm D call. Between the trimmed V and J ends, which lost 0 bases and 4 bases, there was a span of 6 bases. The V gene's germline CDR1 is SGHRS and CDR2 YFSETQ. The CDR3 runs to 13 residues. CDR3 amino acids: CASSLGRADTQYF. DNA of the CDR3: TGCGCCAGCAGCTTGGGCCGGGCAGATACGCAGTATTTT.

The J gene is TRBJ2-3, the V gene TRBV7-3; TRBD2 aligns across 12 bases. The CDR3 extends over 17 amino acids. Looked up from germline, CDR1 is SGHTA and CDR2 is FQGTGA. V trimming: 5 bases; J trimming: 0 bases; junction bases outside the gene matches: 6. CDR3 sequence reads: CASSAYGTSGSTDTQYF. As DNA, the CDR3 is TGTGCCAGCAGCGCCTACGGGACTAGCGGGAGCACAGATACGCAGTATTTT.

This rearrangement joins TRBV5-1 to TRBJ1-1; 8 bases match TRBD1. The CDR3 is 14 amino acids. V gave up 4 bases and J gave up 6 bases; unmatched junction bases: 8. Germline-derived CDR1 and CDR2 are SGHRS and YFSETQ. The CDR3 DNA follows: TGCGCCAGCAGCGAGAGGACAGGGACTGCTGAAGCTTTCTTT. It is translated as CASSERTGTAEAFF.

This clonotype was recorded at least ten times. The chain is built from TRBV20-1 and TRBJ2-5, with TRBD1 matching over 10 bases. The V and J ends lost 6 bases and 4 bases, in that order; junction bases with no gene match: 8. The CDR3 spans 14 residues. CDR1 and CDR2 (germline): DFQATT, SNEGSKA (reference sequence). DNA for the CDR3: TGCAGTGCAACCGGGACAGGGGACAGAGAGACCCAGTACTTC. Amino acids: CSATGTGDRETQYF.

This rearrangement joins TRBV20-1 to TRBJ2-7; D remains unclear. This CDR3 comprises 13 residues. The V end lost 6 bases, the J end lost 0 bases, and 12 bases lay between the germline ends. Germline CDR1 and CDR2: DFQATT and SNEGSKA (reference sequence). In nucleotides, the CDR3 is TGCAGTGCAACGGTGTCTAGCTCCTACGAGCAGTACTTC. As protein: CSATVSSSYEQYF.

This clonotype has only a few counts. The V and J genes are TRBV20-1 and TRBJ1-1; 7 nucleotides align to TRBD1. Germline CDR1 DFQATT, CDR2 SNEGSKA (reference sequence). The junction had 6 bases not matched to a gene; V was cut back by 1 base and J by 4 bases. The CDR3 length is 14 residues. For the CDR3, the DNA is TGCAGTGCTAGAGGGGGCAGGGGGAGCACTGAAGCTTTCTTT. As protein: CSARGGRGSTEAFF.